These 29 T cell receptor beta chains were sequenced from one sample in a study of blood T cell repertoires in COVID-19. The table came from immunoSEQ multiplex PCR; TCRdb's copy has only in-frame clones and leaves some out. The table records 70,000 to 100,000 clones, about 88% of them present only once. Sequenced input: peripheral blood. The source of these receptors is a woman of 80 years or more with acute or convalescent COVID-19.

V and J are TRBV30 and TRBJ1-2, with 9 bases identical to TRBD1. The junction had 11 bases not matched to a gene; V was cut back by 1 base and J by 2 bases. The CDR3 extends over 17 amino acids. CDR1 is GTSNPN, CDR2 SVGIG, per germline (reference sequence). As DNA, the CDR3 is TGTGCCTGGAGTGAATACAGGGGGCAAGAGAGGAACTATGGCTACACCTTC. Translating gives CAWSEYRGQERNYGYTF.

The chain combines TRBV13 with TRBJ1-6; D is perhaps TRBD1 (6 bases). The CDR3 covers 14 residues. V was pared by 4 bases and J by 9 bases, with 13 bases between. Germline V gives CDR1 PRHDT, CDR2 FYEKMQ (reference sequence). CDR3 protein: CASSSQGSSSPLHF. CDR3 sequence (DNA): TGTGCCAGCAGCTCACAGGGTTCTAGTTCACCCCTCCACTTT.

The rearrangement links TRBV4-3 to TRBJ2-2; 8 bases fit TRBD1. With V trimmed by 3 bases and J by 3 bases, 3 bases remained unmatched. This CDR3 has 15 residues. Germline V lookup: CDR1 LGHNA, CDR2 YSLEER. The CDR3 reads CASSHRQGYTGELFF. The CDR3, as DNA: TGCGCCAGCAGCCACCGACAGGGGTACACCGGGGAGCTGTTTTTT.

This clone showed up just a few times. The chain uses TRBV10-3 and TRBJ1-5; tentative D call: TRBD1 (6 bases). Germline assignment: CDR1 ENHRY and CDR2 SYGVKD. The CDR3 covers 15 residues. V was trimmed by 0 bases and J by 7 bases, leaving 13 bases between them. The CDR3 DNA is TGTGCCATCAGTGAGTCGGGGGGGCGCGGGCAGCCCCAGCATTTT. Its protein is CAISESGGRGQPQHF.

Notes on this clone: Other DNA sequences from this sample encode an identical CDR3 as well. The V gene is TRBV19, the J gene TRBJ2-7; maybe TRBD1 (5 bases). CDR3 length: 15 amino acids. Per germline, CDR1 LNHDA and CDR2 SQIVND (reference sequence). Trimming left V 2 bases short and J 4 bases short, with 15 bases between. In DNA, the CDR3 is TGTGCCAGTAGTATAAGACGGCAGGGCCCTTACGAGCAGTACTTC. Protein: CASSIRRQGPYEQYF.

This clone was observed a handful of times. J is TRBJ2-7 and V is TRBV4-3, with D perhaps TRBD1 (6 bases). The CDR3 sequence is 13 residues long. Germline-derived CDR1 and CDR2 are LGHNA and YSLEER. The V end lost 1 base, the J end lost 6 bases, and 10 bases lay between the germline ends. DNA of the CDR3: TGCGCCAGCAGCCAAGTAACAGGGCGCGAGCAGTACTTC. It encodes CASSQVTGREQYF.

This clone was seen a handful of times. In DNA form, the CDR3 reads TGCGCCAGCAGCCCGGGGACTGGGGGCTATGGCTACACCTTC. Translated, it gives CASSPGTGGYGYTF. This chain uses TRBV5-1 with TRBJ1-2; TRBD1 is a possible D gene (5 bases). V lost 4 bases, J lost 4 bases, and 14 bases lay in between. This CDR3 comprises 14 residues. Looked up from germline, CDR1 is SGHRS and CDR2 is YFSETQ.

The CDR3 coding sequence is TGTGCCAGCAGTAGACAGCTCTCACCCCTCCACTTT. It specifies CASSRQLSPLHF. The chain is built from TRBV28 and TRBJ1-6; tentative D call: TRBD1 (5 bases). The CDR3 has 12 amino acids. V was pared by 5 bases and J by 10 bases, with 9 bases between. The germline V gene has CDR1 MDHEN and CDR2 SYDVKM.

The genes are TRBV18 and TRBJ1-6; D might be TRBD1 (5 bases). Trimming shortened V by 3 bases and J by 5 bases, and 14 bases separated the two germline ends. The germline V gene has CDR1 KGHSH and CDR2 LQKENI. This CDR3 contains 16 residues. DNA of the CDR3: TGTGCCAGCTCACCGAGACAGCTTTCGGATAATTCACCCCTCCACTTT. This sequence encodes CASSPRQLSDNSPLHF.

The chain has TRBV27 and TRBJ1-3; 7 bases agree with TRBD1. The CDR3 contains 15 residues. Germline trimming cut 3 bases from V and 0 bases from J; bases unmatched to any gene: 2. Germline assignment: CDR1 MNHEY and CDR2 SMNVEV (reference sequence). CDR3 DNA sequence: TGTGCCAGCAGTTTGACAGGGAACTCTGGAAACACCATATATTTT. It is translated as CASSLTGNSGNTIYF.

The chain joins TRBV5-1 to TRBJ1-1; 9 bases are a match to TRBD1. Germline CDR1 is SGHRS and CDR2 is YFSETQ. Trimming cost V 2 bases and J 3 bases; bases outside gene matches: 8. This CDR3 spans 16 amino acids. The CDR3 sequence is CASSLQGAEWDTEAFF. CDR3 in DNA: TGCGCCAGCAGCTTACAGGGGGCTGAGTGGGACACTGAAGCTTTCTTT. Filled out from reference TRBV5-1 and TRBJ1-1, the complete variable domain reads KAGVTQTPRYLIKTRGQQVTLSCSPISGHRSVSWYQQTPGQGLQFLFEYFSETQRNKGNFPGRFSGRQFSNSRSEMNVSTLELGDSALYLCASSLQGAEWDTEAFFGQGTRLTVV.

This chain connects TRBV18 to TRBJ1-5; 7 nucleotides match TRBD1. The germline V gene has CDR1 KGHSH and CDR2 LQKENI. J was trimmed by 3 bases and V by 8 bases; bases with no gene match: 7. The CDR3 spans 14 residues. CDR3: CASTDRVPNQPQHF. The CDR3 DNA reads TGTGCCAGCACAGACAGGGTCCCCAATCAGCCCCAGCATTTT.

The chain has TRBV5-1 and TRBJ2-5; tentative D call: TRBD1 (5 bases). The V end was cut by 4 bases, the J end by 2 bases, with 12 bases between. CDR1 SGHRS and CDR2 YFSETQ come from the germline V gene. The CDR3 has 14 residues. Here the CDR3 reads CASSTDTKQETQYF. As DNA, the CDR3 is TGCGCCAGCAGCACGGACACTAAGCAAGAGACCCAGTACTTC.

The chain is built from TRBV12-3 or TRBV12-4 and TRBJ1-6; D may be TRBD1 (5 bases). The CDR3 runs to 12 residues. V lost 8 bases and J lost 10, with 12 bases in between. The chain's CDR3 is CASGRWGSPLHF. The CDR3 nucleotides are TGTGCCAGCGGAAGATGGGGCTCACCCCTCCACTTT.

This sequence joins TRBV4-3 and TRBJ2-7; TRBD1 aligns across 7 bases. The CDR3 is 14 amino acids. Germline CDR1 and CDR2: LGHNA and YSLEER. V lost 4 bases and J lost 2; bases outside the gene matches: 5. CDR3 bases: TGCGCCAGCAGCCCTCAGGGACAGACCTACGAGCAGTACTTC. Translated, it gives CASSPQGQTYEQYF.

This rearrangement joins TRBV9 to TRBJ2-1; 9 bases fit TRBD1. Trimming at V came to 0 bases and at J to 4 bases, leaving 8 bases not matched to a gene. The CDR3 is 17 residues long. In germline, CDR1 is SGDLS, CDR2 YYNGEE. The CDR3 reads CASSVGGRDRVYNEQFF. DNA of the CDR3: TGTGCCAGCAGCGTAGGGGGTCGGGACAGGGTTTACAATGAGCAGTTCTTC.

DNA of the CDR3: TGTGCCAGCAGCTCCTCTATGAAGCAGCCCCAGCATTTT. Its protein product is CASSSSMKQPQHF. V and J are TRBV7-3 and TRBJ1-5; D remains ambiguous. Germline V gene data show CDR1 as SGHTA and CDR2 as FQGTGA. With 4 bases removed from V and 7 bases from J, the gap between germline ends came to 11 bases. The CDR3 extends over 13 amino acids. Variable domain in full (rest from reference TRBV7-3 and TRBJ1-5): GAGVSQTPSNKVTEKGKYVELRCDPISGHTALYWYRQSLGQGPEFLIYFQGTGAADDSGLPNDRFFAVRPEGSVSTLKIQRTERGDSAVYLCASSSSMKQPQHFGDGTRLSIL.

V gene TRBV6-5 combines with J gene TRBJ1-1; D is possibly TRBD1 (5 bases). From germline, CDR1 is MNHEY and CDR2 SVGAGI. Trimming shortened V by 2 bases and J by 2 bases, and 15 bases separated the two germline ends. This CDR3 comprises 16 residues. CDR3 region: CASSYGGGAGNTEAFF. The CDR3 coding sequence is TGTGCCAGCAGTTACGGTGGAGGGGCTGGTAACACTGAAGCTTTCTTT.

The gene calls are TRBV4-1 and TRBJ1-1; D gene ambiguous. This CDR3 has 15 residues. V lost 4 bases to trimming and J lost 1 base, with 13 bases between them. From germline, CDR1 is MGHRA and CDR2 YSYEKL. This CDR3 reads CASSPNFLPNTEAFF. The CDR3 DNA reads TGCGCCAGCAGCCCTAATTTTCTACCGAACACTGAAGCTTTCTTT.

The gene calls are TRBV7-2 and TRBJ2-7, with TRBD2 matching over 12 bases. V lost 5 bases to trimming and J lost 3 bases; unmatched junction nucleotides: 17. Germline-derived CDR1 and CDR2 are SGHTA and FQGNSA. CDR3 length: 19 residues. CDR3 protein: CASSKLGSATSGGLYEQYF. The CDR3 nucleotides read TGTGCCAGCAGCAAACTAGGGAGCGCGACTAGCGGGGGCCTCTACGAGCAGTACTTC.

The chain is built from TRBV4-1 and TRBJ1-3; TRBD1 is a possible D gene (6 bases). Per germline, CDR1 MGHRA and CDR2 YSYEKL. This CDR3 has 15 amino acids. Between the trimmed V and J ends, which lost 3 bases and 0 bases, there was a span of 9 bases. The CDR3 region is CASSHTGSSGNTIYF. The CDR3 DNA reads TGCGCCAGCAGCCATACAGGGAGCTCTGGAAACACCATATATTTT.

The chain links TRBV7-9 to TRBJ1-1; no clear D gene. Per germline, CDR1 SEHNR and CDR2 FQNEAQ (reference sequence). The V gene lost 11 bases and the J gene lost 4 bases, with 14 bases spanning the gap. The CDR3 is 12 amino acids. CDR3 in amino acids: CAGHVVSTEAFF. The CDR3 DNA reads TGTGCCGGGCACGTTGTTAGCACTGAAGCTTTCTTT. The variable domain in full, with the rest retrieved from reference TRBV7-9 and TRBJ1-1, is DTGVSQNPRHKITKRGQNVTFRCDPISEHNRLYWYRQTLGQGPEFLTYFQNEAQLEKSRLLSDRFSAERPKGSFSTLEIQRTEQGDSAMYLCAGHVVSTEAFFGQGTRLTVV.

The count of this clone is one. The chain's CDR3 is CASSQLAGGRQETQYF. The DNA for the CDR3 is TGTGCCAGCAGCCAGTTAGCGGGGGGCCGCCAAGAGACCCAGTACTTC. The chain carries TRBV7-9 and TRBJ2-5; TRBD2 matches at 10 bases. This CDR3 is 16 amino acids long. With 5 bases clipped from V and 1 base from J, the junction kept 7 bases outside the gene matches. Germline CDR1 and CDR2: SEHNR and FQNEAQ (reference sequence).

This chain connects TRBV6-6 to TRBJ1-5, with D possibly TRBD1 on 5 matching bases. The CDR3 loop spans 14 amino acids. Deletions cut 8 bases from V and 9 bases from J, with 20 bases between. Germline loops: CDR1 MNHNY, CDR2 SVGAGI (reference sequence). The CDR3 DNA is TGTGCCAGCCGGGACTGGGACGTCCAAGGGCCCCAGCATTTT. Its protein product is CASRDWDVQGPQHF.

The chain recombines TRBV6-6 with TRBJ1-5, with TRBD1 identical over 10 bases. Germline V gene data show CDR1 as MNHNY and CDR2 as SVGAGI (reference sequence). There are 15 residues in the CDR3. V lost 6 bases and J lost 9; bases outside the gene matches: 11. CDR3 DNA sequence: TGTGCCAGCAGATTCCGGGACAGGGGCCCTGGGCCCCAGCATTTT. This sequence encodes CASRFRDRGPGPQHF.

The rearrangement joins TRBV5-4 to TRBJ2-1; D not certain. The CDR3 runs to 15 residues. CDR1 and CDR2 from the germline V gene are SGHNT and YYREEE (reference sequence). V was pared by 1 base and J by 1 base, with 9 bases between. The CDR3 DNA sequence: TGTGCCAGCAGCTTGACGGTTAGTTCCTACAATGAGCAGTTCTTC. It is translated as CASSLTVSSYNEQFF.

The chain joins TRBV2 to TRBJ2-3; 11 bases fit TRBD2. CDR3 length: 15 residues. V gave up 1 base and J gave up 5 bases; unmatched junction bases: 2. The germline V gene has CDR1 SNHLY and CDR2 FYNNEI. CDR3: CASSEGLAGGDTQYF. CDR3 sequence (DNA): TGTGCCAGCAGTGAAGGGCTAGCGGGGGGAGATACGCAGTATTTT.

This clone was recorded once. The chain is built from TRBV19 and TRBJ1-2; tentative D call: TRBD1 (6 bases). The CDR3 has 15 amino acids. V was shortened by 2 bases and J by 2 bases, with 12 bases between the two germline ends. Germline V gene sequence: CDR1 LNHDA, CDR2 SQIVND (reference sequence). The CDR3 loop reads CASSINGQSNYGYTF. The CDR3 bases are TGTGCCAGTAGTATAAACGGACAGTCCAACTATGGCTACACCTTC.

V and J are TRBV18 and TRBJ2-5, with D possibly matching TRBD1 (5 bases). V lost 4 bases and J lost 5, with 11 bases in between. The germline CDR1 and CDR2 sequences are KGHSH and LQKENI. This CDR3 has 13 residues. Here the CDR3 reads CASSLRVEETQYF. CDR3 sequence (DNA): TGTGCCAGCTCACTCAGGGTCGAGGAGACCCAGTACTTC.